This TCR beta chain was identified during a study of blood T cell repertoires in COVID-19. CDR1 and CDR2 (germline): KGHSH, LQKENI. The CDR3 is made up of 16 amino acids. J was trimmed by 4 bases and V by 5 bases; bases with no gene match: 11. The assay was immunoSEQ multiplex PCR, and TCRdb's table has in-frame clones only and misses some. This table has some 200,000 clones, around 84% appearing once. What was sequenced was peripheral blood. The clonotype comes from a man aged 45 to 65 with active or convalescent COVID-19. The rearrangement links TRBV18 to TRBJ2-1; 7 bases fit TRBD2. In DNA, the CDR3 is TGTGCCAGCTCAGCAACCGGGGGGATCGAGTACAATGAGCAGTTCTTC. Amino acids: CASSATGGIEYNEQFF. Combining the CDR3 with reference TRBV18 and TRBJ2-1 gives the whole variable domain NAGVMQNPRHLVRRRGQEARLRCSPMKGHSHVYWYRQLPEEGLKFMVYLQKENIIDESGMPKERFSAEFPKEGPSILRIQQVVRGDSAAYFCASSATGGIEYNEQFFGPGTRLTVL.